What follows are 22 T cell receptor beta chains derived from one specimen sequenced in a study of T cell responses to AZD1222 COVID-19 vaccine. Sequenced by immunoSEQ multiplex PCR; TCRdb stores in-frame clones only, minus some. The profile covers 100,000 to 150,000 clones, with approximately 85% appearing a single time and 4.4% taken by the ten largest. The sequences come from peripheral blood, collected 28 days after the second AZD1222 dose. The receptors here all came from an adult who received the AZD1222 COVID-19 vaccine.

This clone has more than one count but fewer than ten. The rearrangement joins TRBV6-1 to TRBJ2-1; the D gene is possibly TRBD2 (7 bases). The CDR3 is 16 residues long. V shed 2 bases and J shed 7 bases, with 18 bases lying between them. The V gene's germline CDR1 is MNHNS and CDR2 SASEGT. CDR3 region: CASSELGGARSNEQFF. As DNA, the CDR3 is TGTGCCAGCAGTGAACTGGGGGGGGCACGTTCGAATGAGCAGTTCTTC.

J is TRBJ2-5 and V is TRBV9; possibly TRBD2 for D (5 bases). Germline assignment: CDR1 SGDLS and CDR2 YYNGEE. The V and J ends lost 0 bases and 1 base respectively, with 13 bases between them. The CDR3 sequence is 16 residues long. CDR3 loop: CASSVEASQLQETQYF. The CDR3 nucleotides read TGTGCCAGCAGCGTAGAGGCTAGCCAACTCCAAGAGACCCAGTACTTC.

The CDR3 spells CASSTSWAGDYGYTF. Here the CDR3 DNA reads TGTGCCAGCAGTACCTCCTGGGCAGGGGACTATGGCTACACCTTC. The rearrangement links TRBV25-1 to TRBJ1-2; possible D gene TRBD1, 6 bases. This CDR3 is built from 15 residues. Germline loops: CDR1 MGHDK, CDR2 SYGVNS. Trimming removed 5 bases from V and 3 bases from J, with 16 bases in between.

This rearrangement joins TRBV2 to TRBJ2-7; D is perhaps TRBD1 (6 bases). The CDR3 is 14 residues long. From germline, CDR1 is SNHLY and CDR2 FYNNEI. Trimming left V 1 base short and J 6 bases short, with 13 bases between. The CDR3 nucleotides read TGTGCCAGCAGTGAAGATTGGGGCAGGGGCGAGCAGTACTTC. Protein: CASSEDWGRGEQYF.

The chain carries TRBV7-3 and TRBJ1-1, with 8 bases aligning to TRBD1. This CDR3 spans 14 amino acids. V shed 5 bases, J shed 8 bases, and the junction held 10 bases outside the gene matches. Germline loops: CDR1 SGHTA, CDR2 FQGTGA. Here the CDR3 reads CASSPFQGATEAFF. The DNA for the CDR3 is TGTGCCAGCAGCCCCTTCCAGGGGGCAACGGAAGCTTTCTTT.

The chain recombines TRBV18 with TRBJ1-5; D possibly corresponds to TRBD1 (6 bases). CDR1 and CDR2 (germline): KGHSH, LQKENI. V lost 2 bases, J lost 2 bases, and 10 bases lay in between. CDR3 length: 15 residues. The CDR3 nucleotides read TGTGCCAGCTCACCAACAGGGTTGGGCAATCAGCCCCAGCATTTT. Residues: CASSPTGLGNQPQHF.

The rearrangement joins TRBV28 to TRBJ1-4, with D maybe TRBD1 (5 bases). The V end was cut by 5 bases, the J end by 0 bases, with 13 bases between. Germline CDR1 MDHEN, CDR2 SYDVKM. This CDR3 has 16 amino acids. As DNA, the CDR3 is TGTGCCAGCAGTCAGGGACGAGAAGCAACTAATGAAAAACTGTTTTTT. Its protein product is CASSQGREATNEKLFF.

The chain employs TRBV6-2 or TRBV6-3 and TRBJ1-6; no clear D gene. Trimming left V 2 bases short and J 0 bases short, with 5 bases between. The CDR3 length is 15 residues. Germline V CDR1 and CDR2: MNHEY, SVGEGT. The CDR3 loop reads CASSYGFSYNSPLHF. The DNA for the CDR3 is TGTGCCAGCAGTTACGGATTCTCCTATAATTCACCCCTCCACTTT.

The chain carries TRBV29-1 and TRBJ2-1; possible D gene TRBD2, 7 bases. The CDR3 runs 17 residues. With 0 bases removed from V and 3 bases from J, the gap between germline ends came to 18 bases. Germline V gene data show CDR1 as SQVTM and CDR2 as ANQGSEA. CDR3 nucleotides: TGCAGCGTTGAAGATCGGGGAGGGGGGAAGCACTACAATGAGCAGTTCTTC. This sequence encodes CSVEDRGGGKHYNEQFF.

The chain employs TRBV11-1 and TRBJ2-5, with a possible D match to TRBD2 (6 bases). The ends were cut back, 6 bases at V and 5 bases at J, with 16 bases in the middle. The CDR3 is 14 amino acids. Per germline, CDR1 SGHAT and CDR2 FQDESV (reference sequence). The CDR3 nucleotides are TGTGCCAGCAGGGAGGGCCAACGGAAGGAGACCCAGTACTTC. It codes for CASREGQRKETQYF.

This clone was picked up a small number of times. The J gene is TRBJ1-3, the V gene TRBV7-9; no definite D call. The CDR3 runs 15 residues. Germline loops: CDR1 SEHNR, CDR2 FQNEAQ (reference sequence). V was trimmed by 1 base and J by 2 bases, leaving 9 bases between them. CDR3 in amino acids: CASSLEIGTGNTIYF. Here the CDR3 DNA reads TGTGCCAGCAGCTTAGAAATAGGGACTGGAAACACCATATATTTT.

The genes are TRBV5-5 and TRBJ2-3; D could derive from TRBD1 or TRBD2 (5 bases each). V was shortened by 1 base and J by 3 bases, with 9 bases between the two germline ends. Germline V lookup: CDR1 SGHKS, CDR2 YYEKEE (reference sequence). The CDR3 has 14 residues. CDR3 region: CASSLWDQTDTQYF. For the CDR3, the DNA is TGTGCCAGCAGCTTGTGGGACCAGACAGATACGCAGTATTTT.

The chain links TRBV5-6 to TRBJ1-4; D may be TRBD1 (6 bases). V was shortened by 4 bases and J by 8 bases, with 21 bases between the two germline ends. CDR1 SGHDT and CDR2 YYEEEE come from the germline V gene. The length of the CDR3 is 16 residues. The CDR3 protein is CASSLQLGQGIEKLFF. The CDR3 DNA is TGTGCCAGCAGCCTTCAGTTAGGGCAGGGGATCGAAAAACTGTTTTTT.

The CDR3 spells CASAPGIGGEQYF. The CDR3 DNA is TGTGCCAGCGCTCCGGGGATCGGGGGCGAGCAGTACTTC. This chain uses TRBV6-5 with TRBJ2-7; a possible D gene is TRBD2 (6 bases). V gave up 8 bases and J gave up 6 bases, with 17 bases separating them. The length of the CDR3 is 13 residues. Per the germline V gene, CDR1 is MNHEY and CDR2 is SVGAGI.

This chain links TRBV4-3 with TRBJ2-4, with a weak D call TRBD2 (6 bases). Germline V gene lookup returns CDR1 LGHNA and CDR2 YSLEER. The V and J ends lost 3 bases and 8 bases respectively, with 14 bases between them. CDR3 length: 14 amino acids. Here the CDR3 reads CASSQDHGEDIQYF. CDR3 nucleotide sequence: TGCGCCAGCAGCCAGGACCACGGGGAGGACATTCAGTACTTC.

The chain couples TRBV18 to TRBJ1-4, with D hard to call. V was shortened by 2 bases and J by 4 bases, with 17 bases between the two germline ends. Germline V gene lookup returns CDR1 KGHSH and CDR2 LQKENI. This CDR3 has 17 amino acids. CDR3 loop: CASSPVEPQLYNEKLFF. CDR3 bases: TGTGCCAGCTCACCAGTCGAGCCGCAGCTCTATAATGAAAAACTGTTTTTT.

The genes are TRBV19 and TRBJ1-4; D remains ambiguous. This CDR3 comprises 15 residues. V was cut by 0 bases and J by 0 bases, with 5 bases left in between. Per germline, CDR1 LNHDA and CDR2 SQIVND (reference sequence). The CDR3 region has the DNA TGTGCCAGTAGTATAGACAGTGCAACTAATGAAAAACTGTTTTTT. This codes for CASSIDSATNEKLFF.

This chain connects TRBV5-1 to TRBJ1-4; perhaps TRBD1 as D (5 bases). Trimming cost V 2 bases and J 2 bases, with 13 bases left between them. CDR1 and CDR2 from the germline V gene are SGHRS and YFSETQ. This CDR3 contains 16 residues. Here the CDR3 reads CASSFGGGSTNEKLFF. The CDR3, as DNA: TGCGCCAGCAGCTTCGGCGGGGGGTCGACTAATGAAAAACTGTTTTTT.

The V call is TRBV4-1, the J call TRBJ2-7, with D unclear. Germline assignment: CDR1 MGHRA and CDR2 YSYEKL. The V end was cut by 4 bases, the J end by 3 bases, with 4 bases between. This CDR3 is built from 11 residues. CDR3 region: CASSRGYEQYF. The CDR3 nucleotides read TGCGCCAGCAGCCGGGGCTACGAGCAGTACTTC.

The genes are TRBV5-6 and TRBJ1-1; D may be TRBD1 (5 bases). Per germline, CDR1 SGHDT and CDR2 YYEEEE. This CDR3 is 15 amino acids long. Trimming left V 1 base short and J 0 bases short, with 10 bases between. The CDR3 DNA sequence: TGTGCCAGCAGCTTGCCGGGGACCTTGAACACTGAAGCTTTCTTT. Residues: CASSLPGTLNTEAFF.

The CDR3 protein is CASQGGLGNQPQHF. As DNA, the CDR3 is TGTGCCAGCCAAGGGGGGCTCGGCAATCAGCCCCAGCATTTT. The chain combines TRBV6-1 with TRBJ1-5, with TRBD1 as a possible D gene (6 bases). Germline CDR1 reads MNHNS; CDR2 reads SASEGT. The CDR3 length is 14 residues. V gave up 8 bases and J gave up 2 bases, with 13 bases separating them.

The J gene is TRBJ2-5, the V gene TRBV11-1, with 14 bases matching TRBD2. V trimming: 1 base; J trimming: 12 bases; junction bases outside the gene matches: 7. From germline, CDR1 is SGHAT and CDR2 FQDESV (reference sequence). This CDR3 comprises 15 residues. The CDR3 DNA sequence: TGTGCCAGCAGCTTAGGGACTAGCGGGGGGTGTGAGGAGTACTTC. Protein product: CASSLGTSGGCEEYF.